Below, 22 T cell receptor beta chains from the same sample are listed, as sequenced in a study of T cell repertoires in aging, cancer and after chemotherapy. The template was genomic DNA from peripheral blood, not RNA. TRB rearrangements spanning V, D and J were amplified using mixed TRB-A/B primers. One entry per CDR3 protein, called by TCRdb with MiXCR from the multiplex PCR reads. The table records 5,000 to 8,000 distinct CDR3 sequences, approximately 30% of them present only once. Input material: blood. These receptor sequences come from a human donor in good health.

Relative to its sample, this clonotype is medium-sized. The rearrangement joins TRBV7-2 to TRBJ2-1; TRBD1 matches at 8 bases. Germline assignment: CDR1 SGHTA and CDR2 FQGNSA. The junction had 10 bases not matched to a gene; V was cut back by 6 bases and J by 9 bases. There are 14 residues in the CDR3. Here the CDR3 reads CASRGWTGNSEQFF. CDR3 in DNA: TGTGCCAGCAGAGGCTGGACAGGGAATAGTGAGCAGTTCTTC.

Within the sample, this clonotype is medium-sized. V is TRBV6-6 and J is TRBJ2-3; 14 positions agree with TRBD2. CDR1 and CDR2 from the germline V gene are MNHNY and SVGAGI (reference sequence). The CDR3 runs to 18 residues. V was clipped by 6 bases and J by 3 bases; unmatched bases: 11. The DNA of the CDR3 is TGTGCCAGCAGGGCCGGGACTAGCGGGAGACGAGGTACAGATACGCAGTATTTT. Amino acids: CASRAGTSGRRGTDTQYF.

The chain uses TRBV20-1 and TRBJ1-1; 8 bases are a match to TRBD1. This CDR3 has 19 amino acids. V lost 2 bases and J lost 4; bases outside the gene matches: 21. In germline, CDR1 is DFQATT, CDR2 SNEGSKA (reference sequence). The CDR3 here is CSARKHPGQGDNRGTEAFF. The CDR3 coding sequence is TGCAGTGCTAGAAAACACCCCGGACAGGGAGATAATCGGGGCACTGAAGCTTTCTTT.

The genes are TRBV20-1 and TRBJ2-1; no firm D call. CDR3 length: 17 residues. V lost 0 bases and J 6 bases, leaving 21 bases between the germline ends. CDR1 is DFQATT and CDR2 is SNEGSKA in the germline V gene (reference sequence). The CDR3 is CSAREPGSRAKVNEQFF. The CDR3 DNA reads TGCAGTGCTAGAGAGCCGGGTAGCCGAGCCAAGGTCAATGAGCAGTTCTTC.

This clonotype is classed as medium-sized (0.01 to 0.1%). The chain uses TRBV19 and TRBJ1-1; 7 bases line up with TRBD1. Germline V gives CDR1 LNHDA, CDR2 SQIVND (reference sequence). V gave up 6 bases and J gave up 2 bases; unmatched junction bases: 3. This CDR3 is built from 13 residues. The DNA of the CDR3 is TGTGCCAGTAGAGGGACAGCTAACACTGAAGCTTTCTTT. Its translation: CASRGTANTEAFF.

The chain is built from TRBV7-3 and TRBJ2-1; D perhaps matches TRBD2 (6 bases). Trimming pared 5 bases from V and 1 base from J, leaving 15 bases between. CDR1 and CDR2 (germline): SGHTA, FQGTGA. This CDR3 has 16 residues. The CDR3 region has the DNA TGTGCCAGCAGCCCCGGACTACTGACTTCCTACAATGAGCAGTTCTTC. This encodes CASSPGLLTSYNEQFF.

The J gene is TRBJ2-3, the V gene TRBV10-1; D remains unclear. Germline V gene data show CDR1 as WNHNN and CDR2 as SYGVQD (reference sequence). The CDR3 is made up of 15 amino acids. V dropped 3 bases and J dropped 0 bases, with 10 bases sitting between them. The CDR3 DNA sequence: TGCGCCAGCAGTGACAGCAGAGCTAGCACAGATACGCAGTATTTT. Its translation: CASSDSRASTDTQYF.

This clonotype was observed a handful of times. CDR3 DNA sequence: TGCAGTGCTGAGGGGAAGGGGGGGCGCGATGAGCAGTTCTTC. It codes for CSAEGKGGRDEQFF. J is TRBJ2-1 and V is TRBV20-1; TRBD2 is a possible D gene (7 bases). V lost 5 bases to trimming and J lost 8 bases, with 19 bases between them. The CDR3 consists of 14 residues. Looked up from germline, CDR1 is DFQATT and CDR2 is SNEGSKA (reference sequence).

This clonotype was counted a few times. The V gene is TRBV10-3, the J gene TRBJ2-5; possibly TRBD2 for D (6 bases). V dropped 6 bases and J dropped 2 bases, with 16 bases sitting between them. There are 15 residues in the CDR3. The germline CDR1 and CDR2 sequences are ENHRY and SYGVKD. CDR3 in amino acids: CAIRDPGLPQETQYF. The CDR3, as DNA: TGTGCCATCAGAGACCCGGGACTCCCTCAAGAGACCCAGTACTTC.

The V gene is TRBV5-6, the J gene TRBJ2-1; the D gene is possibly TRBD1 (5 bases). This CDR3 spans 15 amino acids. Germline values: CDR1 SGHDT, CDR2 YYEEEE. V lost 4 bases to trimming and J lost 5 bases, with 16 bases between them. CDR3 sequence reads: CASSLSWGPDNEQFF. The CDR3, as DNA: TGTGCCAGCAGCCTCTCCTGGGGCCCAGACAATGAGCAGTTCTTC.

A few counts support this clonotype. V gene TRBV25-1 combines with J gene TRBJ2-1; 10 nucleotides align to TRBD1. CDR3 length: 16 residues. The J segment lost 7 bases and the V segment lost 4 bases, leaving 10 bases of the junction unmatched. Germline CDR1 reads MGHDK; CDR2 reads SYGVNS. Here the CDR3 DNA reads TGTGCCAGCAGTGGCGACGACAGGGGGCGGTCGAATGAGCAGTTCTTC. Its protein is CASSGDDRGRSNEQFF.

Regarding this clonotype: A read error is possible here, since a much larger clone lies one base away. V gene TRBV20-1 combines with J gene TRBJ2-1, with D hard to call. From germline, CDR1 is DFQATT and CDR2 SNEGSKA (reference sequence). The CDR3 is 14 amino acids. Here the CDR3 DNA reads TGCAGTGCTAGGAAGGGTTACTCCTACAGTGAGCAGTTCTTC. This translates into CSARKGYSYSEQFF.

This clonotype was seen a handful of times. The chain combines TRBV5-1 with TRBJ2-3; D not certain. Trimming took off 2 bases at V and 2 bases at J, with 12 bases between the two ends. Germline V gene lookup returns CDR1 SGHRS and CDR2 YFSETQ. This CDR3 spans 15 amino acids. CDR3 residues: CASSFSFYNTDTQYF. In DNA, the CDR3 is TGCGCCAGCAGCTTCTCCTTCTACAACACAGATACGCAGTATTTT.

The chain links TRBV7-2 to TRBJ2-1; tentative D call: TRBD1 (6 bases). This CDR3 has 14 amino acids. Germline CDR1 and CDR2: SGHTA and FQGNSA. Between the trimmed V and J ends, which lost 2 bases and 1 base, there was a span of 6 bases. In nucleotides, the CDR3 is TGTGCCAGCAGCTTACAGGGGTCCTACAATGAGCAGTTCTTC. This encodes CASSLQGSYNEQFF.

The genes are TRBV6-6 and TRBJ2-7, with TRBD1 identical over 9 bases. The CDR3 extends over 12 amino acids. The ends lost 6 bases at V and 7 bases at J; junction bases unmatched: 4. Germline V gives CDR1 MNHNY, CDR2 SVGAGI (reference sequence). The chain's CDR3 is CASRQGAGEQYV. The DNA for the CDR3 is TGTGCCAGCAGACAGGGGGCGGGGGAGCAGTACGTC.

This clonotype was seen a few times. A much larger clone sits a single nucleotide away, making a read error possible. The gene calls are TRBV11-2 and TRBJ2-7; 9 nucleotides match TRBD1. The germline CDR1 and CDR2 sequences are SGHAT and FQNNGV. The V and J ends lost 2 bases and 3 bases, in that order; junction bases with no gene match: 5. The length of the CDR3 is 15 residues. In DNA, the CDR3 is TGTGCCAGCAGCTTATCGCGGGACAGGGTCTACGAGCAGTACTTC. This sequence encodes CASSLSRDRVYEQYF.

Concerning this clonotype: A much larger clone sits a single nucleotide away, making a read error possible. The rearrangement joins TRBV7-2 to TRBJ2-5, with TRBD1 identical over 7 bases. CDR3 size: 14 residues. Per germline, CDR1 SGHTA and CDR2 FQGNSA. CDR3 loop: CASSLTGSQETQNF. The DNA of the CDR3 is TGTGCCAGCAGCTTGACAGGGTCCCAAGAGACCCAGAACTTC.

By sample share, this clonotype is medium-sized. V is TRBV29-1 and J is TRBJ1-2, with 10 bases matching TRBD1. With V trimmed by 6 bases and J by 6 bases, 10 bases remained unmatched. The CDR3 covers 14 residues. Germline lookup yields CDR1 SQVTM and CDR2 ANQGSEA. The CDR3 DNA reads TGCAGCGTCGCCTCCGGGACAGGGGAGGATGGCTACACCTTC. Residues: CSVASGTGEDGYTF.

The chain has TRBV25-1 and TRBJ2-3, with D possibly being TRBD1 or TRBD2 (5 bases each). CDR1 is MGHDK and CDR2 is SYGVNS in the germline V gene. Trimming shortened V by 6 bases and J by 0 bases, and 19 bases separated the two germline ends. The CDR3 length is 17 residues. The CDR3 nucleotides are TGTGCCAGCAGCACTACGACAGCGGACTCGAGCACAGATACGCAGTATTTT. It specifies CASSTTTADSSTDTQYF.

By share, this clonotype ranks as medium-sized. This CDR3 is CSARDKETQYF. CDR3 bases: TGCAGTGCTAGAGATAAGGAGACCCAGTACTTC. The J gene is TRBJ2-5, the V gene TRBV20-1; no clear D gene. Germline V gene sequence: CDR1 DFQATT, CDR2 SNEGSKA (reference sequence). This CDR3 contains 11 residues. The ends were cut back, 0 bases at V and 5 bases at J, with 4 bases in the middle.

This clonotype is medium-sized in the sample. The CDR3 region has the DNA TGTGCCAGCAGTTACTCGCGGGAGGTAGCCCAAGAGCAGTTCTTC. Translating gives CASSYSREVAQEQFF. The chain couples TRBV27 to TRBJ2-1; 8 nucleotides agree with TRBD2. Germline V gene lookup returns CDR1 MNHEY and CDR2 SMNVEV (reference sequence). The V gene end was trimmed by 4 bases and the J gene end by 10 bases; junction bases not matched to a gene: 12. This CDR3 spans 15 amino acids.

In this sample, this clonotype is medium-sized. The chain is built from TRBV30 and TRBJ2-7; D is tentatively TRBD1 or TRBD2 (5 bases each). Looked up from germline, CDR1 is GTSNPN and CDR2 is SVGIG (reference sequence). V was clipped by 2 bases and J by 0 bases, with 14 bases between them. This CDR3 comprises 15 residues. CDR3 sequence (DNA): TGTGCCTGGAGTACCGGGACGGAAAGCTCCTACGAGCAGTACTTC. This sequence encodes CAWSTGTESSYEQYF.